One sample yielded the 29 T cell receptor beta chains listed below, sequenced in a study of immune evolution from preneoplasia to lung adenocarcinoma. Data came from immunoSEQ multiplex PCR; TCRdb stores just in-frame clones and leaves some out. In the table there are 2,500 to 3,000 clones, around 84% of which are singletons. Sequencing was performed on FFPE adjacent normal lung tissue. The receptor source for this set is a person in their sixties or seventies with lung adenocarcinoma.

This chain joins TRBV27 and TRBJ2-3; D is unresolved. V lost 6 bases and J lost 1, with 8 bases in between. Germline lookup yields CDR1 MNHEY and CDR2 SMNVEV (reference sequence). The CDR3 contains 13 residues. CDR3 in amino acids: CASRNSGTDTQYF. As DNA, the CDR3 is TGTGCCAGCAGAAACTCTGGCACAGATACGCAGTATTTT.

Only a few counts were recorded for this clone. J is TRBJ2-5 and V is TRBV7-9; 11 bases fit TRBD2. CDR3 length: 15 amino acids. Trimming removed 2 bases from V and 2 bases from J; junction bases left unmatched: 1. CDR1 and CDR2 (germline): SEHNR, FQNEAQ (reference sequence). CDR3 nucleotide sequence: TGTGCCAGCAGCTTATGGACTAGCGGGCAAGAGACCCAGTACTTC. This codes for CASSLWTSGQETQYF.

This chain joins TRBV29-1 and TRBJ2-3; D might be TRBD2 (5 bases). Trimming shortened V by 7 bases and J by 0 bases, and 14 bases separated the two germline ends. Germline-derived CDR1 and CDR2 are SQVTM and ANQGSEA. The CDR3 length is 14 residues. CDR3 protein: CSAAAVLSTDTQYF. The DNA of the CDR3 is TGCAGCGCCGCAGCGGTGCTTAGCACAGATACGCAGTATTTT.

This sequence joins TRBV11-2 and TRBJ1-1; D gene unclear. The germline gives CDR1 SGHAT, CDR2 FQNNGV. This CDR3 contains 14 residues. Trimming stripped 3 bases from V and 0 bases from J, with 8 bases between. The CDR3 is CASSLQKMNTEAFF. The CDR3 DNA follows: TGTGCCAGCAGCTTGCAAAAAATGAACACTGAAGCTTTCTTT.

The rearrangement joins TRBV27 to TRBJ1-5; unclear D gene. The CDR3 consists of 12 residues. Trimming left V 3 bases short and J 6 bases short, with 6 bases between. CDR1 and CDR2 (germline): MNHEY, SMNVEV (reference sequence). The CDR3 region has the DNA TGTGCCAGCAGTTTTGAAGGTCAGCCCCAGCATTTT. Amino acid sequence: CASSFEGQPQHF.

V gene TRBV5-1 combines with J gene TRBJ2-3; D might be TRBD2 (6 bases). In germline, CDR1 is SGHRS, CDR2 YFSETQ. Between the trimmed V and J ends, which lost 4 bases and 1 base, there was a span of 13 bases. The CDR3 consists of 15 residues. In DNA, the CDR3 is TGCGCCAGCAGCCGCGGGACTCGCGGCACAGATACGCAGTATTTT. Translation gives CASSRGTRGTDTQYF. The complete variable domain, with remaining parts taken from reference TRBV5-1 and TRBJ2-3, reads KAGVTQTPRYLIKTRGQQVTLSCSPISGHRSVSWYQQTPGQGLQFLFEYFSETQRNKGNFPGRFSGRQFSNSRSEMNVSTLELGDSALYLCASSRGTRGTDTQYFGPGTRLTVL.

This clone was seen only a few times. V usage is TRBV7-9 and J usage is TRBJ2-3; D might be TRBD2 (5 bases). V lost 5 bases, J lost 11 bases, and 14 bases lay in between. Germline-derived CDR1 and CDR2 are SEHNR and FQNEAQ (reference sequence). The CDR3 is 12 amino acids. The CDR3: CASSPRGLGQYF. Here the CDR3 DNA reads TGTGCCAGCAGCCCCCGGGGTCTCGGGCAGTATTTT.

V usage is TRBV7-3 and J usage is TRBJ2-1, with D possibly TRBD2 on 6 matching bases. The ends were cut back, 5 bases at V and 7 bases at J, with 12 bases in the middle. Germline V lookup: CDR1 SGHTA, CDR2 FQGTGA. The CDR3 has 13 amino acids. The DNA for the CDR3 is TGTGCCAGCAGCCTTATAGGAGGGAATGAGCAGTTCTTC. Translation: CASSLIGGNEQFF.

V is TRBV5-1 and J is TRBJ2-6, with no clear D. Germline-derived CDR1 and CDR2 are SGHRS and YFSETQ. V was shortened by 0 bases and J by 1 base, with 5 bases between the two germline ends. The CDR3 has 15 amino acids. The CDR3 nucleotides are TGCGCCAGCAGCTTGGCACTGTCTGGGGCCAACGTCCTGACTTTC. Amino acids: CASSLALSGANVLTF.

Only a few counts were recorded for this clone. CDR3 loop: CASSQSPAGYEQYF. The CDR3 DNA is TGCGCCAGCAGCCAATCCCCCGCAGGGTACGAGCAGTACTTC. This sequence joins TRBV4-1 and TRBJ2-7; weak D call: TRBD1 (5 bases). V was clipped by 2 bases and J by 4 bases, with 12 bases between them. In germline, CDR1 is MGHRA, CDR2 YSYEKL. The length of the CDR3 is 14 residues.

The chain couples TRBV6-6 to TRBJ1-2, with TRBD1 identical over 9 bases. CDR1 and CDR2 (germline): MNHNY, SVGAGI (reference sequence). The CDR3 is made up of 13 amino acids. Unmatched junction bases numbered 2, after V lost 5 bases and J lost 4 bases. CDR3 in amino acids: CASSGGQGYGYTF. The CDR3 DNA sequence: TGTGCCAGCAGTGGGGGACAGGGCTATGGCTACACCTTC.

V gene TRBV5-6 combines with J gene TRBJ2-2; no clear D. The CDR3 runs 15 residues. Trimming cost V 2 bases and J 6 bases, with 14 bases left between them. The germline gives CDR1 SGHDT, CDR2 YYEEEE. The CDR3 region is CASSLELQGSGELFF. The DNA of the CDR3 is TGTGCCAGCAGCTTAGAGCTACAAGGCTCCGGGGAGCTGTTTTTT.

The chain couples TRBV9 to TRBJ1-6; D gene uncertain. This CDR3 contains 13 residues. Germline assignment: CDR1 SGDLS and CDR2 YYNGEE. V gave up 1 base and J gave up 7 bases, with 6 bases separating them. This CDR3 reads CASSVTQNSPLHF. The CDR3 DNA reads TGTGCCAGCAGCGTAACACAGAATTCACCCCTCCACTTT.

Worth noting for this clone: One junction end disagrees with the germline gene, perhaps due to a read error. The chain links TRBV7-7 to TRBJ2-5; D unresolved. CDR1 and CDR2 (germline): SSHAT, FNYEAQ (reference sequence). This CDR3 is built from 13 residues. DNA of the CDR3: TGTGCTAGCAGCTTAGCCGTCCAAGAGACCCAGTACTTC. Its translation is CASSLAVQETQYF.

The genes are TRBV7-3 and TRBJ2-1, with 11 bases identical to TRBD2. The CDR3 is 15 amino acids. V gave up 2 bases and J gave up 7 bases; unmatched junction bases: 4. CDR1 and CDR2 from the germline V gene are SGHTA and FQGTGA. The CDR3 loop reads CASSLLAGGRNEQFF. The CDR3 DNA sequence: TGTGCCAGCAGCTTATTAGCGGGGGGGCGAAATGAGCAGTTCTTC.

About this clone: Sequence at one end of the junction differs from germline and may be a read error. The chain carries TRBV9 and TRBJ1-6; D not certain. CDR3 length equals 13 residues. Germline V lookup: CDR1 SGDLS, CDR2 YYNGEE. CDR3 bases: TGTACCAGCAGCGAGACCGGAAATTCACCCCTCCACTTT. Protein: CTSSETGNSPLHF.

CDR3 residues: CASSYSVGDTEAFF. As DNA, the CDR3 is TGTGCCAGCAGTTACTCAGTGGGTGACACTGAAGCTTTCTTT. This chain uses TRBV6-5 with TRBJ1-1; D gene ambiguous. The germline gives CDR1 MNHEY, CDR2 SVGAGI. The ends were cut back, 0 bases at V and 3 bases at J, with 8 bases in the middle. This CDR3 spans 14 amino acids.

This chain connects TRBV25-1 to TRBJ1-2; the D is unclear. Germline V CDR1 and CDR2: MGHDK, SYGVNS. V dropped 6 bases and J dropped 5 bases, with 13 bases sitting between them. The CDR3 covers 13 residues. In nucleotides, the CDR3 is TGTGCCAGCAGCGTCCAGTCGGGGTATGGCTACACCTTC. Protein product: CASSVQSGYGYTF.

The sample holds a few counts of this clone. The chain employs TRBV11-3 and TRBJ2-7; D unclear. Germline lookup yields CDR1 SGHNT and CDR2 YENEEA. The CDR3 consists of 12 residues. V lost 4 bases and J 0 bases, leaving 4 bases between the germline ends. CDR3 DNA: TGTGCCAGCAGCTCTGACTCCTACGAGCAGTACTTC. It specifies CASSSDSYEQYF.

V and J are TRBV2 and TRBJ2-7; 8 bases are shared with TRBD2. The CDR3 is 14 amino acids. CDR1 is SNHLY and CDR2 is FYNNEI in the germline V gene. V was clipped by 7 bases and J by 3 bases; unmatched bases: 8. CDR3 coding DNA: TGTGCCAGCACTCAACTAGCGGCAAGCTACGAGCAGTACTTC. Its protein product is CASTQLAASYEQYF.

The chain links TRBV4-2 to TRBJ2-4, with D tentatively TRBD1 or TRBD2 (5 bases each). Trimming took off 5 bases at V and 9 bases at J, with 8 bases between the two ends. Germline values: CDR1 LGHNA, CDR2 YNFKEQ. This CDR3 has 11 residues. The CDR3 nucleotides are TGTGCCAGCAGCACCGGGACCATTCAGTACTTC. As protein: CASSTGTIQYF.

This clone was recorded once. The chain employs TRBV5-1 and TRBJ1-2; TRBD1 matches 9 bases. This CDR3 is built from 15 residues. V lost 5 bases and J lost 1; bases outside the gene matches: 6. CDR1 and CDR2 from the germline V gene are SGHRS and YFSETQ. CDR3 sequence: CASSSGTGHNYGYTF. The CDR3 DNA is TGCGCCAGCAGTTCCGGGACAGGGCATAACTATGGCTACACCTTC.

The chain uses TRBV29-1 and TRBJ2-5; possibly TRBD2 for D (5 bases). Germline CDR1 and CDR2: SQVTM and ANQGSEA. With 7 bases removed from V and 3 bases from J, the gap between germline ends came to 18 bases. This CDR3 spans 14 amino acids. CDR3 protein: CSDTSGWVEETQYF. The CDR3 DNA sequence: TGCAGCGACACTAGTGGCTGGGTAGAAGAGACCCAGTACTTC.

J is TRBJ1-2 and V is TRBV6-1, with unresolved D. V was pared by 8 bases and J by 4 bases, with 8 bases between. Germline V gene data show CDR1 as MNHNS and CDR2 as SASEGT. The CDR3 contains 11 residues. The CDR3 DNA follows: TGTGCCAGCGGCCAGTTCTATGGCTACACCTTC. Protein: CASGQFYGYTF.

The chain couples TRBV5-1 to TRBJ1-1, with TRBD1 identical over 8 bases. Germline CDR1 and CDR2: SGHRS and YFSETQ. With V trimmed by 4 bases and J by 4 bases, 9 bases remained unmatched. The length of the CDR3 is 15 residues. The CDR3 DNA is TGCGCCAGCAGCCAGAGGACAGGGACGGTCACTGAAGCTTTCTTT. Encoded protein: CASSQRTGTVTEAFF. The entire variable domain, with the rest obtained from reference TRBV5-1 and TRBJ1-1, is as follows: KAGVTQTPRYLIKTRGQQVTLSCSPISGHRSVSWYQQTPGQGLQFLFEYFSETQRNKGNFPGRFSGRQFSNSRSEMNVSTLELGDSALYLCASSQRTGTVTEAFFGQGTRLTVV.

DNA of the CDR3: TGCAGTGCCTCCGAATCTGAAGCTTTCTTT. Protein product: CSASESEAFF. The chain uses TRBV20-1 and TRBJ1-1; D not resolved. V lost 6 bases and J lost 6, with 8 bases in between. This CDR3 comprises 10 residues. Germline loops: CDR1 DFQATT, CDR2 SNEGSKA (reference sequence).

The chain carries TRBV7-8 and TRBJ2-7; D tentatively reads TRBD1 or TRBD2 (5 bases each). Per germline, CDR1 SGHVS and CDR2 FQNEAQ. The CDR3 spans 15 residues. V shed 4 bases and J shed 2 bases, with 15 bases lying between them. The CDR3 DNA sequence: TGTGCCAGCAGCTCCTCCGGGACCGTTGCCTACGAGCAGTACTTC. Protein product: CASSSSGTVAYEQYF.

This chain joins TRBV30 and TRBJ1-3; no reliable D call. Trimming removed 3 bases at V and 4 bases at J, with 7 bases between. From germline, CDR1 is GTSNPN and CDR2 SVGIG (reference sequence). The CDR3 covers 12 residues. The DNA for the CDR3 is TGTGCCTGGAGCGTAGCGGGAAACACCATATATTTT. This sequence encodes CAWSVAGNTIYF.

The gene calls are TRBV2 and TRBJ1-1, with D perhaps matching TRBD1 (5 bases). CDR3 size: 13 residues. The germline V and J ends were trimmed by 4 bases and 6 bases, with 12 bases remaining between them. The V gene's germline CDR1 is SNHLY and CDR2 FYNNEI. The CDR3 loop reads CASSAGYGSEAFF. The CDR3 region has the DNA TGTGCCAGCAGTGCAGGGTACGGGTCTGAAGCTTTCTTT.